This T cell receptor beta chain was sequenced during a study of cytomegalovirus exposure and HLA in healthy donors. Looking at the study overall: In an earlier analysis, 95 million to 140 million unique TCR beta sequences were found from 150 million to 200 million T cells. Among over 350 genotyped donors, 65% to 90% fell in the Caucasian-associated ancestry cluster.

Turning to this clone: What it binds is not known.

CDR3 length: 13 residues. V lost 0 bases, J lost 3 bases, and 5 bases lay in between. CDR1 MNHNS and CDR2 SASEGT come from the germline V gene. Study-wide points: A missense variant in DCLRE1C was later tied to TCR beta V- and J-gene trimming. Among the CMV-associated chains, a few were confirmed in vitro as specific for CMV antigens.

PCR employed 60 Vbeta and 13 Jbeta primers. The protocol was immunoSEQ multiplex PCR, while the TCRdb copy is restricted to in-frame clones and leaves out a portion. The table lists roughly 200,000 clones, roughly 79% of them singletons. The rearrangement uses TRBV6-1 and TRBJ1-1; no definite D call. The receptor was derived from a male donor in good health and CMV-seronegative. Sequenced input: PBMCs. The CDR3 DNA follows: TGTGCCAGCAGTGAAGCCCAATACACTGAAGCTTTCTTT. This sequence encodes CASSEAQYTEAFF.